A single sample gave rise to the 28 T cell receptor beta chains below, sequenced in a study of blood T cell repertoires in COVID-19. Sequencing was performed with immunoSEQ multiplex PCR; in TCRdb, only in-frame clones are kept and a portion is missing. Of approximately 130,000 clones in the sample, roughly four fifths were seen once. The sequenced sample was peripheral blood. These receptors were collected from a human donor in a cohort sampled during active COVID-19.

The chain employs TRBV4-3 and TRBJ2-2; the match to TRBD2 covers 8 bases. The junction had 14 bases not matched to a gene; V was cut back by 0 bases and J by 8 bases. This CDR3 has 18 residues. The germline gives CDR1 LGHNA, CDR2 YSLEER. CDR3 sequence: CASSQDLWVGTRGGELFF. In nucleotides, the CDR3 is TGCGCCAGCAGCCAAGATCTCTGGGTAGGGACTAGGGGGGGGGAGCTGTTTTTT.

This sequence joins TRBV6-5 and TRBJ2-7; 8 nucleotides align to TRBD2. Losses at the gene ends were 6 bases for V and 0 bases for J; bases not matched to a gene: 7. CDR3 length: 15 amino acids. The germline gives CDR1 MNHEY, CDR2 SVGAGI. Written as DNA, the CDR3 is TGTGCCAGCAGGACCGGGGGGGGCCCCTCCTACGAGCAGTACTTC. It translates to CASRTGGGPSYEQYF.

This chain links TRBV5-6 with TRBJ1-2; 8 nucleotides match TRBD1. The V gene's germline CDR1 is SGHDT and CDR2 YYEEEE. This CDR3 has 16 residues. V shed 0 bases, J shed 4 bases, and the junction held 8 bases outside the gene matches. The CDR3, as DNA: TGTGCCAGCAGCTTGGCGCGCTGGACAGGGACCTATGGCTACACCTTC. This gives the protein CASSLARWTGTYGYTF.

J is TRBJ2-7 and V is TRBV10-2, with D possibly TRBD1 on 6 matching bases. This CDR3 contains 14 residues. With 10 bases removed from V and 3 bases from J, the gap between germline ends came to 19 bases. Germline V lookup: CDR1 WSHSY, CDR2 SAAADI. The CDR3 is CATAQPDRNYEQYF. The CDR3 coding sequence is TGCGCCACCGCCCAGCCCGACAGGAACTACGAGCAGTACTTC.

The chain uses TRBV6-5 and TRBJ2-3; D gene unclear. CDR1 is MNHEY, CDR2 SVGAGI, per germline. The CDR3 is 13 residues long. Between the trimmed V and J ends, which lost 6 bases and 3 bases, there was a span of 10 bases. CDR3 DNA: TGTGCCAGCAGCCAGGTTTTAACAGATACGCAGTATTTT. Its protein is CASSQVLTDTQYF.

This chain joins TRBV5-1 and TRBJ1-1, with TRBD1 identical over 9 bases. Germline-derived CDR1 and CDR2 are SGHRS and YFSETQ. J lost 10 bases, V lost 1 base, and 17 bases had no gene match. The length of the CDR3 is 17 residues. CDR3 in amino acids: CASSLFPGQGQGEGAFF. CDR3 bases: TGCGCCAGCAGCTTGTTCCCGGGACAGGGTCAAGGGGAGGGAGCTTTCTTT.

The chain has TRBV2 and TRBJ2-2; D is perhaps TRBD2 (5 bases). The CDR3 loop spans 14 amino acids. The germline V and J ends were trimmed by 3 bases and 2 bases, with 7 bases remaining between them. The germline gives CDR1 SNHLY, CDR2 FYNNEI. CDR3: CASSEDFNTGELFF. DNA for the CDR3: TGTGCCAGCAGTGAGGACTTTAACACCGGGGAGCTGTTTTTT. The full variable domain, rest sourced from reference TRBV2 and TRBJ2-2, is EPEVTQTPSHQVTQMGQEVILRCVPISNHLYFYWYRQILGQKVEFLVSFYNNEISEKSEIFDDQFSVERPDGSNFTLKIRSTKLEDSAMYFCASSEDFNTGELFFGEGSRLTVL.

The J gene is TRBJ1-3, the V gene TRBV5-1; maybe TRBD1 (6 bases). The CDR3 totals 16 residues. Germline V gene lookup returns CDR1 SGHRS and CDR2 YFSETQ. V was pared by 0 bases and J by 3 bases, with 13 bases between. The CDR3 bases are TGCGCCAGCAGCTTGGGGACAGCTGGAAATGGAAACACCATATATTTT. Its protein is CASSLGTAGNGNTIYF.

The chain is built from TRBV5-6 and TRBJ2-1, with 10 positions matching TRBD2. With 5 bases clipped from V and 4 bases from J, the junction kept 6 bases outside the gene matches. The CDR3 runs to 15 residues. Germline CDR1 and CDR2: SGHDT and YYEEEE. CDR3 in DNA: TGTGCCAGCAGACCTCTAGCGGGGGTTTACAATGAGCAGTTCTTC. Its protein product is CASRPLAGVYNEQFF. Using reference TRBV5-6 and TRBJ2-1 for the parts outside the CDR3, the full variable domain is DAGVTQSPTHLIKTRGQQVTLRCSPKSGHDTVSWYQQALGQGPQFIFQYYEEEERQRGNFPDRFSGHQFPNYSSELNVNALLLGDSALYLCASRPLAGVYNEQFFGPGTRLTVL.

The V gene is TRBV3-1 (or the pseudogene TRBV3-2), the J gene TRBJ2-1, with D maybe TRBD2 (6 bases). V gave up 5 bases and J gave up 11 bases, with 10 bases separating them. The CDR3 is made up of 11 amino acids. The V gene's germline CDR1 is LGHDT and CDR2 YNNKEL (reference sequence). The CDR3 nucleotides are TGTGCCAGCAGCACGGGACTCAAGCAGTTCTTC. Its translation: CASSTGLKQFF.

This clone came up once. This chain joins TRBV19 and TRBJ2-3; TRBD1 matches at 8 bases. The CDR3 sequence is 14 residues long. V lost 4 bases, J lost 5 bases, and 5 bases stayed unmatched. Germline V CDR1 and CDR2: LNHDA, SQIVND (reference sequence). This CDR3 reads CASSKTGVLDTQYF. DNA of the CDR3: TGTGCCAGTAGTAAGACAGGGGTCCTAGATACGCAGTATTTT.

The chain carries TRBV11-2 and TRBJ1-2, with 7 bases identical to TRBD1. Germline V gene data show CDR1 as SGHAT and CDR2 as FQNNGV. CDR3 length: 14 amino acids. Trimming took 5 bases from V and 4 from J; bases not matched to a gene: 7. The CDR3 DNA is TGTGCCAGCAGCCGGGACAGATCGTCCTATGGCTACACCTTC. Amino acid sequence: CASSRDRSSYGYTF.

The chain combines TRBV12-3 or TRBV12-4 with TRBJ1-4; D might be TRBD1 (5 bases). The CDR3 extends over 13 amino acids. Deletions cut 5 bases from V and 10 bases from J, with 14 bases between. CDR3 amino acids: CASSPGGLGKLFF. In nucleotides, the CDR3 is TGTGCCAGCAGTCCGGGGGGATTGGGAAAACTGTTTTTT.

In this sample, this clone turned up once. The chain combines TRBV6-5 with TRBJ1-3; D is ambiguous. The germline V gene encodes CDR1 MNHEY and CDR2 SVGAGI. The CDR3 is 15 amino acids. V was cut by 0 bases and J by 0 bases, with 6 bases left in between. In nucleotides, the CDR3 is TGTGCCAGCAGTTACTCGAGAGGCTCTGGAAACACCATATATTTT. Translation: CASSYSRGSGNTIYF.

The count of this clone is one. CDR3 region: CASSPPGQPTFQETQYF. CDR3 nucleotide sequence: TGTGCCAGCTCACCACCCGGACAGCCTACCTTCCAAGAGACCCAGTACTTC. This chain links TRBV18 with TRBJ2-5, with D tentatively TRBD1 (6 bases). This CDR3 region has 17 residues. The germline V gene encodes CDR1 KGHSH and CDR2 LQKENI. V was clipped by 0 bases and J by 1 base, with 15 bases between them.

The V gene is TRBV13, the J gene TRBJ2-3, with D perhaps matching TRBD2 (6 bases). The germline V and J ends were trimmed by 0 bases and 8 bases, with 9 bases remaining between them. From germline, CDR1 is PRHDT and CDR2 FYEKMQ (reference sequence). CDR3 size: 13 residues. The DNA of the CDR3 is TGTGCCAGCAGCTTAGGGGGGACTGGTACGCAGTATTTT. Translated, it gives CASSLGGTGTQYF.

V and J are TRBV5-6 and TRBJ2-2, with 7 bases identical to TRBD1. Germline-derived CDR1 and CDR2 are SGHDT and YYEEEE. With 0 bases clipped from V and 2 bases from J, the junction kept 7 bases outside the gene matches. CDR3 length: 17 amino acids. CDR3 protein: CASSLALTGSNTGELFF. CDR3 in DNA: TGTGCCAGCAGCTTGGCCCTGACAGGGAGTAACACCGGGGAGCTGTTTTTT.

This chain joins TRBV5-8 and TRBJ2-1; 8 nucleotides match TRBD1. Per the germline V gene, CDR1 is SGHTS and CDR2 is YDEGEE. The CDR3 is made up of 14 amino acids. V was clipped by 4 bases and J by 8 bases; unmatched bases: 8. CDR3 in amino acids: CASSRRQGLHEQFF. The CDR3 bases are TGTGCCAGCAGCCGACGACAGGGGTTGCATGAGCAGTTCTTC.

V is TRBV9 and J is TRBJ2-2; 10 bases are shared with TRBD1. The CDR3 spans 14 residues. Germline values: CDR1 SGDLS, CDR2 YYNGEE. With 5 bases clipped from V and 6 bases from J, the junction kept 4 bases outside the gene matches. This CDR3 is CASRDRGEAGELFF. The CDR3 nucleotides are TGTGCCAGCAGGGACAGGGGGGAGGCCGGGGAGCTGTTTTTT. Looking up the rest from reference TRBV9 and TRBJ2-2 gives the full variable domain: DSGVTQTPKHLITATGQRVTLRCSPRSGDLSVYWYQQSLDQGLQFLIQYYNGEERAKGNILERFSAQQFPDLHSELNLSSLELGDSALYFCASRDRGEAGELFFGEGSRLTVL.

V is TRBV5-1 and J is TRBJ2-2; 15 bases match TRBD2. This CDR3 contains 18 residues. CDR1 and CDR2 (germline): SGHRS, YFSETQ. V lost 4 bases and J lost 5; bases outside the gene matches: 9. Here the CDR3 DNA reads TGCGCCAGCAGCCCCCGGACTAGCGGGGGGGCCGGAACCGGGGAGCTGTTTTTT. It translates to CASSPRTSGGAGTGELFF.

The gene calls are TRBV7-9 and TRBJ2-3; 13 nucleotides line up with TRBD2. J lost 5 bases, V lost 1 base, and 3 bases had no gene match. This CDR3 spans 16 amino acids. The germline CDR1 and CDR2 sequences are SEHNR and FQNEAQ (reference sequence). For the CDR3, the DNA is TGTGCCAGCAGCTTAGGACTAGCGGGGGGACAAGATACGCAGTATTTT. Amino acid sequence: CASSLGLAGGQDTQYF.

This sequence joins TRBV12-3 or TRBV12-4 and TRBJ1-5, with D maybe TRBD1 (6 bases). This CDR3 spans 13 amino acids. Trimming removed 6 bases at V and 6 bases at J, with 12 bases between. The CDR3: CASRAGVGQPQHF. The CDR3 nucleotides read TGTGCCAGCAGAGCAGGGGTGGGTCAGCCCCAGCATTTT.

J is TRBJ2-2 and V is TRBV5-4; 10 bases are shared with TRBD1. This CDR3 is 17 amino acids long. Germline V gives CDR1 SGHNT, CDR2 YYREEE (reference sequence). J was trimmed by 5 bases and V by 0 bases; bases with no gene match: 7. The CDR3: CASSLALGTGATGELFF. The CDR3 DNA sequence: TGTGCCAGCAGCTTGGCCCTCGGGACAGGGGCAACCGGGGAGCTGTTTTTT. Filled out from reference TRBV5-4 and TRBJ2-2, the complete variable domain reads ETGVTQSPTHLIKTRGQQVTLRCSSQSGHNTVSWYQQALGQGPQFIFQYYREEENGRGNFPPRFSGLQFPNYSSELNVNALELDDSALYLCASSLALGTGATGELFFGEGSRLTVL.

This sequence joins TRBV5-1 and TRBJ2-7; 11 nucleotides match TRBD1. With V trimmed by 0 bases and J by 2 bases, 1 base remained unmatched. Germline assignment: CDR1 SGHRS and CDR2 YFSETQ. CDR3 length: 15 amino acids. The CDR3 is CASSLEGQGAYEQYF. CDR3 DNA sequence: TGCGCCAGCAGCTTGGAGGGACAGGGGGCCTACGAGCAGTACTTC.

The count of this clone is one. In nucleotides, the CDR3 is TGCGCCAGCAGCTTGGAAATGGGAGGCGGCAGGAACACCGGGGAGCTGTTTTTT. Its translation: CASSLEMGGGRNTGELFF. This chain links TRBV5-1 with TRBJ2-2, with D possibly TRBD2 on 6 matching bases. Deletions cut 0 bases from V and 1 base from J, with 16 bases between. This CDR3 contains 18 residues. Germline V lookup: CDR1 SGHRS, CDR2 YFSETQ.

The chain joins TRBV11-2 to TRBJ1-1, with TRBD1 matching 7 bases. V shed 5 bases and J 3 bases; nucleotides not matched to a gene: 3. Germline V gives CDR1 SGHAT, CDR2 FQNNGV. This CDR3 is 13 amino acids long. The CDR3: CASSRQGDTEAFF. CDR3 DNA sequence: TGTGCCAGCAGCCGTCAGGGGGACACTGAAGCTTTCTTT.

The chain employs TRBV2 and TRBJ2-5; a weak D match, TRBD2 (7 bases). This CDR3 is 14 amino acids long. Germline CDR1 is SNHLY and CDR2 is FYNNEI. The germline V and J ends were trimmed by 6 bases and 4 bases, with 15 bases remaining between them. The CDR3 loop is CASRFGGLRETQYF. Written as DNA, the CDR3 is TGTGCCAGCAGATTCGGGGGGCTTCGAGAGACCCAGTACTTC.

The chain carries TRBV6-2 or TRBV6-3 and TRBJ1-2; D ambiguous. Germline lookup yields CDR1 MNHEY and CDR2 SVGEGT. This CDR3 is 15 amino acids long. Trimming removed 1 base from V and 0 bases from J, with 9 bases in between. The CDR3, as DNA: TGTGCCAGCAGTTACTTCGGTCGAGCTAACTATGGCTACACCTTC. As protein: CASSYFGRANYGYTF.